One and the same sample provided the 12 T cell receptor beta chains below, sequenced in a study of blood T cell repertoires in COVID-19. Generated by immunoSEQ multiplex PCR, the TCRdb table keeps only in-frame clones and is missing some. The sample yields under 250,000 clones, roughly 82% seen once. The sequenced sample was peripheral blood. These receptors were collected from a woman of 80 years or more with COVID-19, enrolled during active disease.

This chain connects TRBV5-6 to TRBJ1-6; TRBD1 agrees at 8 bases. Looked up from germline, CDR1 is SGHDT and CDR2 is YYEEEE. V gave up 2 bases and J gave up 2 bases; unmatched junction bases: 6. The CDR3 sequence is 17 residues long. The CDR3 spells CASSLWTGLTYNSPLHF. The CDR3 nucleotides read TGTGCCAGCAGCTTATGGACAGGGCTCACCTATAATTCACCCCTCCACTTT.

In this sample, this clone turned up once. The CDR3 loop is CASSFQPTGSYEQYF. CDR3 in DNA: TGTGCCAGCAGCTTCCAACCGACAGGGTCCTACGAGCAGTACTTC. The V and J genes are TRBV5-5 and TRBJ2-7; the match to TRBD1 covers 7 bases. From germline, CDR1 is SGHKS and CDR2 YYEKEE (reference sequence). The CDR3 is made up of 15 amino acids. V dropped 2 bases and J dropped 1; count of bases not matched to a gene: 6.

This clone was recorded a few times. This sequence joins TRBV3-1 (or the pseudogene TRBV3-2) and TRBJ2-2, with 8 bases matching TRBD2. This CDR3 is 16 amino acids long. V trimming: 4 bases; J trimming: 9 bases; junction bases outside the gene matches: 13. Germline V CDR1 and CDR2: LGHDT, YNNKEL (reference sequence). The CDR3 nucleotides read TGTGCCAGCAGCCCCTCGGGCAGCGGGGGAGGAAGGGAGCTGTTTTTT. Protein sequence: CASSPSGSGGGRELFF.

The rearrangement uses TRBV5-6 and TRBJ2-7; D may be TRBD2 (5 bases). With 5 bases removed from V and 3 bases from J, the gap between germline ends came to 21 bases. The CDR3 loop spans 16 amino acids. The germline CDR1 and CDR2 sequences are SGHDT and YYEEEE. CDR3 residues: CASRWGLAGLIYEQYF. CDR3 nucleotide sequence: TGTGCCAGCAGATGGGGTTTGGCGGGCCTTATCTACGAGCAGTACTTC.

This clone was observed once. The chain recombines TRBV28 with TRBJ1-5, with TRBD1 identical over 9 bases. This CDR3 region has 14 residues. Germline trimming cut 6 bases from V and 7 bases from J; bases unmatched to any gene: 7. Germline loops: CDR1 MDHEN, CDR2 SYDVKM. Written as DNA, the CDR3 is TGTGCCAGCAGCTTACTGACAGGGGGGCAGCCCCAGCATTTT. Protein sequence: CASSLLTGGQPQHF. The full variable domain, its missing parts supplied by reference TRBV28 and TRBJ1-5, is DVKVTQSSRYLVKRTGEKVFLECVQDMDHENMFWYRQDPGLGLRLIYFSYDVKMKEKGDIPEGYSVSREKKERFSLILESASTNQTSMYLCASSLLTGGQPQHFGDGTRLSIL.

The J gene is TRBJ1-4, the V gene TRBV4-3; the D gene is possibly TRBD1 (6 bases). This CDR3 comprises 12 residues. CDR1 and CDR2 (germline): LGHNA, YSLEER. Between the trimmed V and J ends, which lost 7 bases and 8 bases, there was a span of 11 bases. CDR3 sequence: CASKGGGEKLFF. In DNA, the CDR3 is TGCGCCAGCAAAGGGGGTGGCGAAAAACTGTTTTTT.

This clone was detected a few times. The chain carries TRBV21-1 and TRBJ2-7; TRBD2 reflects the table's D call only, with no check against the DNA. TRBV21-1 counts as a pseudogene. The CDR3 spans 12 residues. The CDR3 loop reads CASSKGRDEQYV. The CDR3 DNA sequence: TGTGCCAGCAGCAAGGGGAGGGACGAGCAGTACGTC.

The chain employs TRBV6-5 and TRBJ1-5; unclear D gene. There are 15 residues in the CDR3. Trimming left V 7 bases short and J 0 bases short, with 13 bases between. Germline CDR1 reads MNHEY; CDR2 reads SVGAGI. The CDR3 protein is CASNERTPSNQPQHF. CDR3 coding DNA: TGTGCCAGCAACGAAAGGACTCCTAGCAATCAGCCCCAGCATTTT.

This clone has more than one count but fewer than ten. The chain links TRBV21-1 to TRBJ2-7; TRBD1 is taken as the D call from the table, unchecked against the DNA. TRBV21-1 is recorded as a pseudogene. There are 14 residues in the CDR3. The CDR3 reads CASRLGTEGYEQYV. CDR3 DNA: TGTGCCAGCAGGCTTGGGACAGAGGGCTACGAGCAGTACGTC.

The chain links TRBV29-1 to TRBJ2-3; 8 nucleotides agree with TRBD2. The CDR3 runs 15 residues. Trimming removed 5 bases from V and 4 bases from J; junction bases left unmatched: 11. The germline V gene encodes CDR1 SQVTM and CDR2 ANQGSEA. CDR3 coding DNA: TGCAGCGTTACCGCCGGGAGGGGAGGTCCAGATACGCAGTATTTT. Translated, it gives CSVTAGRGGPDTQYF.

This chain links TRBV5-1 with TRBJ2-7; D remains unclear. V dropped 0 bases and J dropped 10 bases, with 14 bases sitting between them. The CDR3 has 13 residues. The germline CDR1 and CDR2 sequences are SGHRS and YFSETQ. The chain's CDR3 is CASSLGGQSAQYV. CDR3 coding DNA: TGCGCCAGCAGCTTGGGAGGTCAGTCCGCTCAGTACGTC.

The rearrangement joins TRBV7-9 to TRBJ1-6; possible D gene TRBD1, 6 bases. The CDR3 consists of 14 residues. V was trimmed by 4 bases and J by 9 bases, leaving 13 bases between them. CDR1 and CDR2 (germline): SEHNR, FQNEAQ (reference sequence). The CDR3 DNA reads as TGTGCCAGCAGCTCTACAGGGAACGGTTCACCCCTCCACTTT. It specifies CASSSTGNGSPLHF.